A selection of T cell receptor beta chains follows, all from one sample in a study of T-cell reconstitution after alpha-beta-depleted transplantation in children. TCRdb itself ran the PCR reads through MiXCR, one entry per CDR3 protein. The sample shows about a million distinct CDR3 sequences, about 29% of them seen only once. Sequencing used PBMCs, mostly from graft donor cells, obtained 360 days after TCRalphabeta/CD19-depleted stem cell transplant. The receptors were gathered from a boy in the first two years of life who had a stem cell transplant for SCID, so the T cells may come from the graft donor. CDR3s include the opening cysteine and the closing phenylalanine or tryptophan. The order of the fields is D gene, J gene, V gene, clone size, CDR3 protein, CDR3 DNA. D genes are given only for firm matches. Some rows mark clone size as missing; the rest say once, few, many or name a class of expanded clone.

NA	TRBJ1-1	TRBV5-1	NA	CASSLTHGEGNTEAFF	TGCGCCAGCAGCTTGACACACGGCGAGGGGAACACTGAAGCTTTCTTT
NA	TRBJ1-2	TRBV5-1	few	CASSLDRATLGYTF	TGCGCCAGCAGCTTGGACAGGGCCACACTTGGCTACACCTTC
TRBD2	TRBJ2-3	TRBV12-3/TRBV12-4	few	CASSWTSGGGDTQYF	TGTGCCAGCAGTTGGACTAGCGGGGGTGGAGATACGCAGTATTTT
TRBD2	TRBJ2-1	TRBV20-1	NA	CSAPRASGGDEQFF	TGCAGTGCTCCCCGGGCTAGCGGGGGGGATGAGCAGTTCTTC
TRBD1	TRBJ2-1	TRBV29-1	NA	CSVEDRGTHNEQFF	TGCAGCGTCGAGGACAGGGGGACCCACAATGAGCAGTTCTTC
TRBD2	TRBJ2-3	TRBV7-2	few	CASSRGLVADTQYF	TGTGCCAGCAGCCGCGGACTAGTTGCAGATACGCAGTATTTT
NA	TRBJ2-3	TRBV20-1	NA	CSGKTGSTDTQYF	TGCAGTGGCAAAACGGGTAGCACAGATACGCAGTATTTT
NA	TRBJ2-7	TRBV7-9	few	CASTRSGVGEQYF	TGTGCCAGCACCCGATCGGGGGTAGGCGAGCAGTACTTC
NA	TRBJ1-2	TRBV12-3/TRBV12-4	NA	CASLHAGAGWTF	TGTGCCAGCCTTCACGCCGGTGCGGGATGGACCTTC
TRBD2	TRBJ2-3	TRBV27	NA	CASRKLAGDTQYF	TGTGCCAGCAGGAAACTAGCGGGCGATACGCAGTATTTT
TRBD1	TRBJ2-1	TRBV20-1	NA	CSAYRGTYNEQFF	TGCAGTGCCTACAGGGGTACCTACAATGAGCAGTTCTTC
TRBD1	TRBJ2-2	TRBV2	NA	CASSSGQGAIGELFF	TGTGCCAGCAGCTCCGGACAGGGGGCTATCGGGGAGCTGTTTTTT
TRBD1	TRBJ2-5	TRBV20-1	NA	CSAGRQGETQYF	TGCAGTGCTGGGCGACAGGGAGAGACCCAGTACTTC
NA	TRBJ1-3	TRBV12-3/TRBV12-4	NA	CASTSGLPVGNTIYF	TGTGCCAGCACCTCGGGGCTCCCGGTGGGAAACACCATATATTTT
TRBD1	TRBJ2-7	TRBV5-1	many	CASSLGTGSSSYEQYF	TGCGCCAGCAGCTTGGGGACAGGCTCCAGCTCCTACGAGCAGTACTTC
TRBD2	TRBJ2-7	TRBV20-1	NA	CSARRSGGGYEQYF	TGCAGTGCTAGAAGGAGCGGGGGGGGCTACGAGCAGTACTTC
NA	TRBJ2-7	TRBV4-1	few	CASSQEGGTGNEQYF	TGCGCCAGCAGCCAAGAGGGCGGCACGGGCAACGAGCAGTACTTC
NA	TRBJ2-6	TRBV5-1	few	CARTEEPGANVLTF	TGCGCCAGAACGGAGGAGCCTGGGGCCAACGTCCTGACTTTC
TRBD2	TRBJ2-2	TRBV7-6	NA	CASSLRLAGGRSTGELFF	TGTGCCAGCAGCTTAAGACTAGCGGGGGGGCGGAGCACCGGGGAGCTGTTTTTT
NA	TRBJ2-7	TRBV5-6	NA	CASAQGHEQYF	TGTGCCAGCGCCCAGGGGCACGAGCAGTACTTC
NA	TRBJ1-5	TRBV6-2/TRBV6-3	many	CASSYYAGFNQPQHF	TGTGCCAGCAGTTACTACGCAGGGTTCAATCAGCCCCAGCATTTT
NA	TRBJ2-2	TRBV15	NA	CATSRQTVTGELFF	TGTGCCACCAGCCGACAAACCGTCACCGGGGAGCTGTTTTTT
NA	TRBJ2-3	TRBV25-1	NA	CASSEDREVIDTQYF	TGTGCCAGCAGTGAGGACAGAGAGGTGATCGATACGCAGTATTTT
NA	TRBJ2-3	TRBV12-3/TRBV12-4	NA	CASSLEGRLGTDTQYF	TGTGCCAGCAGTTTAGAGGGCAGGCTCGGCACAGATACGCAGTATTTT